This passage covers 9 T cell receptor beta chains from one sample sequenced in a study of regulatory T cells in long-lasting Graves disease. Investigators prepared the TCR beta libraries by applying iRepertoire HTBI primers and Arm-PCR of CDR3 regions. In TCRdb, the multiplex PCR reads were re-called with MiXCR into one record per CDR3 protein. The sample includes roughly 420,000 distinct CDR3 sequences, around 15% of them seen just once. Stated time point: newly diagnosed GD, antithyroid drugs for less than 3 months. With RNA extracted from PBMCs as input, the TCR library was made. These data were also filed under a second study, of T cells in Graves' hyperthyroidism and ophthalmopathy.

The material was peripheral blood mononuclear cells (PBMCs), obtained at new diagnosis, from a patient treated with antithyroid drugs. The origin of the receptors is a woman under 30 with Graves disease.

A few counts support this clonotype. The chain couples TRBV7-9 to TRBJ2-7; 11 bases align to TRBD2. The ends lost 4 bases at V and 4 bases at J; junction bases unmatched: 9. The CDR3 has 16 amino acids. Germline V gene lookup returns CDR1 SEHNR and CDR2 FQNEAQ (reference sequence). The CDR3 bases are TGTGCCAGCAGCTGGGGGGAACTAGCGGGAGTTTACGAGCAGTACTTC. Translated, it gives CASSWGELAGVYEQYF.

The chain recombines TRBV6-1 with TRBJ2-1; D is unclear. Germline CDR1 MNHNS, CDR2 SASEGT. There are 13 residues in the CDR3. V was cut by 7 bases and J by 9 bases, with 16 bases left in between. This CDR3 reads CASTLSRRSEQFF. CDR3 in DNA: TGTGCCAGCACCCTTAGTAGGCGTAGTGAGCAGTTCTTC.

This clonotype was counted a few times. The genes are TRBV6-1 and TRBJ2-7; D is undetermined. CDR3 length equals 14 residues. The germline CDR1 and CDR2 sequences are MNHNS and SASEGT. Trimming stripped 6 bases from V and 0 bases from J, with 12 bases between. CDR3 coding DNA: TGTGCCAGCAGGTTAGGGCCGGTCTCCTACGAGCAGTACTTC. It translates to CASRLGPVSYEQYF.

The V call is TRBV28, the J call TRBJ1-3; 7 nucleotides line up with TRBD1. CDR1 is MDHEN and CDR2 is SYDVKM in the germline V gene. The CDR3 is made up of 13 amino acids. The CDR3 loop reads CAAVDRAGNTIYF. Written as DNA, the CDR3 is TGTGCGGCGGTAGACAGGGCTGGAAACACCATATATTTT.

This chain uses TRBV7-9 with TRBJ1-4, with 7 bases that match TRBD1. In germline, CDR1 is SEHNR, CDR2 FQNEAQ (reference sequence). The CDR3 runs to 16 residues. After removal of 1 base from V and 11 bases from J, the junction contained 13 bases not matched to a gene. The CDR3 DNA follows: TGTGCCAGCAGCTTAGGTCCCGGGACAGTAATGAGTAAACTGTTTTTT. This encodes CASSLGPGTVMSKLFF. Using reference TRBV7-9 and TRBJ1-4 for the parts outside the CDR3, the full variable domain is DTGVSQNPRHKITKRGQNVTFRCDPISEHNRLYWYRQTLGQGPEFLTYFQNEAQLEKSRLLSDRFSAERPKGSFSTLEIQRTEQGDSAMYLCASSLGPGTVMSKLFFGSGTQLSVL.

The chain couples TRBV7-9 to TRBJ1-1; no definite D call. The V end was cut by 5 bases, the J end by 6 bases, with 16 bases between. Germline-derived CDR1 and CDR2 are SEHNR and FQNEAQ (reference sequence). The CDR3 is made up of 14 amino acids. The CDR3 here is CASSTPASFPEAFF. The CDR3 DNA follows: TGTGCCAGCAGCACACCGGCTTCGTTCCCTGAAGCTTTCTTT.

This clonotype was observed at least ten times. The chain uses TRBV11-2 and TRBJ2-1; perhaps TRBD1 as D (7 bases). The germline CDR1 and CDR2 sequences are SGHAT and FQNNGV. The CDR3 covers 15 residues. V was clipped by 4 bases and J by 6 bases, with 16 bases between them. CDR3 sequence: CASSSQGGHLNEQFF. The CDR3, as DNA: TGTGCCAGCAGCTCCCAGGGGGGACATCTCAATGAGCAGTTCTTC.

This chain connects TRBV5-4 to TRBJ2-1; D unresolved. V gave up 0 bases and J gave up 4 bases, with 11 bases separating them. The CDR3 has 15 residues. Germline V gene lookup returns CDR1 SGHNT and CDR2 YYREEE (reference sequence). CDR3 DNA: TGTGCCAGCAGCTTGGACAGACCCCTTTACAATGAGCAGTTCTTC. This encodes CASSLDRPLYNEQFF.

The chain uses TRBV19 and TRBJ1-2; D uncertain. This CDR3 is 12 amino acids long. Germline CDR1 is LNHDA and CDR2 is SQIVND (reference sequence). Trimming took off 10 bases at V and 0 bases at J, with 9 bases between the two ends. CDR3 protein: CATSNPNYGYTF. The CDR3 DNA reads TGTGCCACCTCGAACCCTAACTATGGCTACACCTTC.